This T cell receptor (beta chain) was recorded in a study of T cell clonotyping in hematopoietic cell transplantation (dated by TCRdb to 2020 to 2023). Regarding the research as a whole: A total of about 140 blood samples were gathered in the study from approximately 32 consecutive transplant recipients along with their related donors. Recruitment of patients was conducted between late 2015 and January 2017, and follow-up was continued until late 2020 or death. The paper as a whole reports these results and caveats: After transplant, TCR diversity in recipients dropped, and pathologically expanded clonotypes climbed progressively between day 30 and day 180. Broader TCR repertoire diversity after transplant was predicted by Inverse Simpson Index values from donors and from recipients before transplant. Just a small fraction of recipient repertoires overlapped with donor repertoires, and more than 97% appeared de novo at the given depth. The sample size was limited, and CD4 and CD8 repertoire contributions could not be separated because cells were not sorted.

The cysteine opens and the phenylalanine closes a CDR3 of 16 amino acids. Only the CDR3 DNA stays, 48 bases, in frame from base 1. CDR1 and CDR2 were assigned from the germline V gene (reference sequence) as LNHNV and YYDKDF. V loses 5 bases of germline sequence and J loses 2 bases, and the interval between the two ends is 13 bases. The immunoSEQ assay, a bias-controlled multiplex PCR with V- and J-specific primers, was used to amplify TCR beta CDR3 regions from genomic DNA. In a second PCR step, a proprietary barcode and Illumina adapter sequences were attached to the CDR3 amplicons. An Illumina MiSeq instrument was used to sequence the CDR3 libraries. The paper's data handling went like this. Export and quality control were done with immunoSEQ Analyzer 3.0, while downstream analyses used R Bioconductor and Immunarch. Repertoire metrics were calculated using only productive rearrangements within the normalized downsampled data set. In the normalized cohort, clonotypes with more than 5 templates were defined as pathologically expanded. The Inverse Simpson Index was used to measure repertoire diversity. To capture all clonotypes, the CMV-specificity analyses were run on the non-normalized data set. The table comes from immuneACCESS by way of TCRdb, which keeps in-frame sequences with V and J called. Part of the clones is missing from these tables; in studies checked, under half for an unresolved V gene and the rest for unknown reasons. V, J and clone size reflect that table, while D and trimming were determined from the DNA. This sample is represented by approximately 41,000 clones; 95% of them were singletons. Together, the top ten hold around 1% of the sample.

Blood samples for TCR beta sequencing were given by related transplant donors. Using Nuclei Lysis Solution, genomic DNA was extracted from unfractionated peripheral blood mononuclear cells that were either fresh or cryopreserved. Worth noting for this clone: This clone's antigen is unknown. No base quality values were provided; no much bigger clone lies one nucleotide off.

Sequencing was carried out using peripheral blood mononuclear cells. The sequence derives from a man younger than 40 in good health. Some clones in this sample may be carry-over from other donors' samples. The V and J genes are TRBV15 and TRBJ2-6; possibly the D gene is TRBD1, per 6 matching bases. The CDR3 has the sequence CATSPEGVTGANVLTF. The bases are TGTGCCACCAGCCCAGAGGGGGTTACTGGGGCCAACGTCCTGACTTTC.